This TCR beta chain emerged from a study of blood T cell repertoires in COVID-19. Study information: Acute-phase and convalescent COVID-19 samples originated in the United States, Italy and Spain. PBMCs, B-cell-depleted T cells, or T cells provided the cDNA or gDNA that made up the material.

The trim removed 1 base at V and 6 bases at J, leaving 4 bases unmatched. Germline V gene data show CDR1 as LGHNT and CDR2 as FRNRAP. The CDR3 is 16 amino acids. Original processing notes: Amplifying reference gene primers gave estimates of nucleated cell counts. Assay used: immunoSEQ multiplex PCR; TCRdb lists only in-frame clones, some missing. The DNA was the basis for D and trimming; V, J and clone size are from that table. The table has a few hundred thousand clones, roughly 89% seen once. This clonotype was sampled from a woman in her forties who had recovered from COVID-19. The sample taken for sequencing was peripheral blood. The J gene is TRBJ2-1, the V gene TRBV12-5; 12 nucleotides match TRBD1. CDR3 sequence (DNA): TGTGCTAGTGGTTTGGCCGGGACAGGGGGCATCAATGAGCAGTTCTTC. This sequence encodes CASGLAGTGGINEQFF.